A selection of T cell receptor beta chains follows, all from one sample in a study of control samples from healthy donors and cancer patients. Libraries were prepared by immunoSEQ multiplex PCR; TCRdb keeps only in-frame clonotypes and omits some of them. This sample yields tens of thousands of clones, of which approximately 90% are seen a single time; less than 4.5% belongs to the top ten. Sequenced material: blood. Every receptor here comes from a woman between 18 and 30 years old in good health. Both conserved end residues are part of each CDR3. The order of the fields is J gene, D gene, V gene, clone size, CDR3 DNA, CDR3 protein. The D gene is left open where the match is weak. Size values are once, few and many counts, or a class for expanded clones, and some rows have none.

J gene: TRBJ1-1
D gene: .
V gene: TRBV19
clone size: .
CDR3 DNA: TGTGCCAGTAACAGAGACGGTGAAGCTTTCTTT
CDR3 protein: CASNRDGEAFF

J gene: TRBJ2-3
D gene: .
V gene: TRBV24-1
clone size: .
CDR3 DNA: TGTGCCACCAGTGAACCCACAAGACACCTAACAGATACGCAGTATTTT
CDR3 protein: CATSEPTRHLTDTQYF

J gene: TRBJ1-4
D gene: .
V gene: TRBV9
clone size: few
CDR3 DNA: TGTGCCAGCAGCGAGTCGACAGCAACTAATGAAAAACTGTTTTTT
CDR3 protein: CASSESTATNEKLFF

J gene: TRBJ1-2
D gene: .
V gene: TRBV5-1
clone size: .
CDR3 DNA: TGCGCCAGCAGCTTGGAACCCTCGACAGCTAACTATGGCTACACCTTC
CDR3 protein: CASSLEPSTANYGYTF

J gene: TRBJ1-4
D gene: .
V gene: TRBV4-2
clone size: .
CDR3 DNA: TGTGCCAGCAGCCAAGAGCGGCAGGGAAACGAAAAACTGTTTTTT
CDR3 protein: CASSQERQGNEKLFF

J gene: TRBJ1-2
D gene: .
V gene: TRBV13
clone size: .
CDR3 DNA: TGTGCCAGCAGCCATTGGCGTGTTCAAGGCTACACCTTC
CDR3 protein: CASSHWRVQGYTF

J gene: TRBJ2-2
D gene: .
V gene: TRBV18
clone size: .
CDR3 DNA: TGTGCCAGCTCACCAGTGGGGTCCGGGGAGCTGTTTTTT
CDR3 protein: CASSPVGSGELFF

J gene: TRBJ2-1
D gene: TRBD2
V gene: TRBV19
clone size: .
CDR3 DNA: TGTGCCAGTAGCCCAGGAGCCCTTGGACTAGCGGGGTACAATGAGCAGTTCTTC
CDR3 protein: CASSPGALGLAGYNEQFF

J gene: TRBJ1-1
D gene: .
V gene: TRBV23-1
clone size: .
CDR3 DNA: TGCGCCAGCAGTCCTAGGGGACATGCGAACACTGAAGCTTTCTTT
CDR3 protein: CASSPRGHANTEAFF

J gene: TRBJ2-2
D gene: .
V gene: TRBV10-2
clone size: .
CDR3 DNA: TGCGCCAGCAGTGAGTTCGGGGAGCTGTTTTTT
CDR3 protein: CASSEFGELFF

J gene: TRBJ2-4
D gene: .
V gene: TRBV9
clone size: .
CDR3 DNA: TGTGCCAGCAGCGTCGCAGGGGGGTCCAAAAACATTCAGTACTTC
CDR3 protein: CASSVAGGSKNIQYF

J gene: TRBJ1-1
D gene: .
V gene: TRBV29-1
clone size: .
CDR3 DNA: TGCAGCGTTCAATCTGGAGGGTTCATGAACACTGAAGCTTTCTTT
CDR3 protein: CSVQSGGFMNTEAFF

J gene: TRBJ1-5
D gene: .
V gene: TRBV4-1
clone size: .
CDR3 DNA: TGCGCCAGCAGCCAAGATTCAGACGAGCAGCCCCAGCATTTT
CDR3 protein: CASSQDSDEQPQHF

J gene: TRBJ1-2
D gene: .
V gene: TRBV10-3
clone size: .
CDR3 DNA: TGTGCCATCAGTGAGCCGCGAGTCAGCGGGGGATTAGGTGGCTACACCTTC
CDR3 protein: CAISEPRVSGGLGGYTF

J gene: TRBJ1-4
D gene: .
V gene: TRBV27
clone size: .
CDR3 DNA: TGTGCCAGCAGTTTAAGGGCAGGGGTGGAAAAACTGTTTTTT
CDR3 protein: CASSLRAGVEKLFF

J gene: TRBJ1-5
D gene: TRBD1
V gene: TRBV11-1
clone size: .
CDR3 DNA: TGTGCCAGCAGCCCGGGACAGGGTGAACAGCCCCAGCATTTT
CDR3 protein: CASSPGQGEQPQHF

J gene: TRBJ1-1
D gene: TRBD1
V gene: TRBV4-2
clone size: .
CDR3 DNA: TGTGCCAGCAGCCTTCAACAGGGGGCGGATGAAGCTTTCTTT
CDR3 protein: CASSLQQGADEAFF

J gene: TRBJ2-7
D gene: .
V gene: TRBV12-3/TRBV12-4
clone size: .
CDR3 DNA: TGTGCCAGCAGCTCGGACCGTACCTACGAGCAGTACTTC
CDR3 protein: CASSSDRTYEQYF

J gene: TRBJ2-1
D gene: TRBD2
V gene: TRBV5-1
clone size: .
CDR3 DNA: TGCGCCAGCAGCTTGGGGGGCATGCTAGCGGGGACGTCCTACAATGAGCAGTTCTTC
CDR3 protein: CASSLGGMLAGTSYNEQFF

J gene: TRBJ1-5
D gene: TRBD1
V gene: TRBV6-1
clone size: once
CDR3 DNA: TGTGCCAGCAGTGAAGGACAGGGAAAACAGCCCCAGCATTTT
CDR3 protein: CASSEGQGKQPQHF

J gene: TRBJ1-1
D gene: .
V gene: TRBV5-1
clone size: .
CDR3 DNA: TGCGCCAGCAGCTTGGAGGGCGCGGGGAACACTGAAGCTTTCTTT
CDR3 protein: CASSLEGAGNTEAFF

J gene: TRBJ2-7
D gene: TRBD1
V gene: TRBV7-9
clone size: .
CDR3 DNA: TGTGCCAGCGGGGACAGGGGGGAGTACTTC
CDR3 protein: CASGDRGEYF

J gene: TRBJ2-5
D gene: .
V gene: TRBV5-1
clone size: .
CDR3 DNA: TGCGCCAGCAGCGACCCCCAAGAGACCCAGTACTTC
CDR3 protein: CASSDPQETQYF

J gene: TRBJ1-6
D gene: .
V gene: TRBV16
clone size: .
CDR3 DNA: TGTGCCAGCAGCCAATCGGGTGTGAGGGATTCACCCCTCCACTTT
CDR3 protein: CASSQSGVRDSPLHF

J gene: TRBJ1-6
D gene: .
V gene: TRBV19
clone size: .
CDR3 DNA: TGTGCCAGTAACCAAGGGGTGATGTATAATTCACCCCTCCACTTT
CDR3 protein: CASNQGVMYNSPLHF

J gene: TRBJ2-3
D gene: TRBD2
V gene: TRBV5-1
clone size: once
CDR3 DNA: TGCGCCAGCTCACCCCTGGGACTAGCGGGGGGGCCGACAGGTACGCAGTATTTT
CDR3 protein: CASSPLGLAGGPTGTQYF

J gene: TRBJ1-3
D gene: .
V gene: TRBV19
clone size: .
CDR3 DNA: TGTGCCAGTAGTATAGGATCCGGAAACACCATATATTTT
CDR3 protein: CASSIGSGNTIYF

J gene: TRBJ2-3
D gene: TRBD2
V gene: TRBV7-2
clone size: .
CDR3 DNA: TGTGCCAGCAGCTGGGGCTTGGAGCGGGGGGGTAGGGATACGCAGTATTTT
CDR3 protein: CASSWGLERGGRDTQYF

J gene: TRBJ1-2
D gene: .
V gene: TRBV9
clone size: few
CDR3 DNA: TGTGCCAGCAGCGCAGGGGTGGACGGGTTCTCCACCTTC
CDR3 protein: CASSAGVDGFSTF